A single sample gave rise to the 32 T cell receptor beta chains below, sequenced in a study of OX40 agonist ivuxolimab in advanced cancers. TCRdb keeps only in-frame clones here, not all; method: immunoSEQ multiplex PCR. The table records around 50,000 clones, 90% to 95% of them present only once. The specimen comprised CD4+ or CD8+ T cells sorted from blood, sampled in a trial of the OX40 agonist ivuxolimab. These receptors were taken from an adult with an advanced solid tumor such as melanoma, head and neck, liver or kidney cancer.

The V and J genes are TRBV6-1 and TRBJ2-7; 7 bases are a match to TRBD1. V gave up 6 bases and J gave up 4 bases; unmatched junction bases: 9. Germline CDR1 is MNHNS and CDR2 is SASEGT. This CDR3 spans 14 amino acids. CDR3 in amino acids: CASRWDSEMYEQYF. DNA of the CDR3: TGTGCCAGCAGGTGGGACAGTGAGATGTACGAGCAGTACTTC.

The rearrangement uses TRBV4-1 and TRBJ2-1; TRBD2 agrees at 13 bases. CDR3 length equals 16 residues. The germline gives CDR1 MGHRA, CDR2 YSYEKL. V lost 5 bases, J lost 8 bases, and 9 bases stayed unmatched. The CDR3 is CASSKGTSGMFHEQFF. The CDR3, as DNA: TGCGCCAGCAGCAAAGGGACTAGCGGGATGTTCCATGAGCAGTTCTTC.

The rearrangement links TRBV29-1 to TRBJ2-1; 10 positions agree with TRBD2. Germline CDR1 reads SQVTM; CDR2 reads ANQGSEA. The CDR3 extends over 13 amino acids. Trimming removed 6 bases from V and 8 bases from J; junction bases left unmatched: 7. The CDR3 protein is CSVASGRGYEQFF. The CDR3 DNA follows: TGCAGCGTGGCTAGCGGGAGAGGCTATGAGCAGTTCTTC.

The CDR3 bases are TGTGCCAGCAGCGTAGGGCAGGGGTCCTACAATGAGCAGTTCTTC. This translates into CASSVGQGSYNEQFF. The chain recombines TRBV9 with TRBJ2-1, with D perhaps matching TRBD1 (6 bases). CDR3 length: 15 amino acids. Germline V gene lookup returns CDR1 SGDLS and CDR2 YYNGEE. Trimming removed 0 bases at V and 1 base at J, with 8 bases between.

The rearrangement links TRBV4-1 to TRBJ2-7; 8 bases are a match to TRBD2. Losses at the gene ends were 1 base for V and 3 bases for J; bases not matched to a gene: 5. CDR3 length: 15 amino acids. Per germline, CDR1 MGHRA and CDR2 YSYEKL. CDR3 DNA: TGCGCCAGCAGCCAAGCGGGAGGGCTTAACTACGAGCAGTACTTC. Its translation: CASSQAGGLNYEQYF.

This clone was detected only once. The chain uses TRBV19 and TRBJ2-1; 9 positions match TRBD1. The CDR3 runs to 15 residues. After removal of 3 bases from V and 9 bases from J, the junction contained 9 bases not matched to a gene. Germline assignment: CDR1 LNHDA and CDR2 SQIVND (reference sequence). The CDR3 spells CASSITGGGVGEQFF. The CDR3 region has the DNA TGTGCCAGTAGTATTACAGGGGGCGGAGTGGGTGAGCAGTTCTTC.

This clone was seen only once. The rearrangement links TRBV6-1 to TRBJ2-5; D gene uncertain. The CDR3 loop spans 14 amino acids. Trimming removed 8 bases from V and 0 bases from J, with 13 bases in between. Germline CDR1 MNHNS, CDR2 SASEGT. The CDR3 coding sequence is TGTGCCAGCTCAACAGATTTGTACCAAGAGACCCAGTACTTC. This encodes CASSTDLYQETQYF.

The chain recombines TRBV2 with TRBJ2-1; 11 positions match TRBD2. Per germline, CDR1 SNHLY and CDR2 FYNNEI. V gave up 10 bases and J gave up 5 bases; unmatched junction bases: 13. This CDR3 contains 16 residues. Here the CDR3 reads CATSEDDSGRDNEQFF. The CDR3 DNA reads TGTGCCACCTCAGAAGATGATAGCGGGAGGGACAATGAGCAGTTCTTC.

The chain has TRBV27 and TRBJ1-1, with D perhaps matching TRBD1 (6 bases). CDR3 length: 13 residues. V lost 0 bases to trimming and J lost 11 bases, with 13 bases between them. CDR1 is MNHEY and CDR2 is SMNVEV in the germline V gene (reference sequence). The DNA of the CDR3 is TGTGCCAGCAGTTTATCGGGGGGGCGAGAGGCTTTCTTT. Translation gives CASSLSGGREAFF.

V and J are TRBV6-6 and TRBJ2-3; no definite D call. Germline V gene sequence: CDR1 MNHNY, CDR2 SVGAGI (reference sequence). The CDR3 is made up of 12 amino acids. V was shortened by 2 bases and J by 2 bases, with 2 bases between the two germline ends. CDR3 in DNA: TGTGCCAGCAGTTACACCACAGATACGCAGTATTTT. Residues: CASSYTTDTQYF.

The chain recombines TRBV20-1 with TRBJ2-7, with unresolved D. CDR3 length: 10 residues. Looked up from germline, CDR1 is DFQATT and CDR2 is SNEGSKA (reference sequence). Deletions cut 4 bases from V and 3 bases from J, with 4 bases between. The CDR3 reads CSAMYYEQYF. CDR3 bases: TGCAGTGCTATGTACTACGAGCAGTACTTC.

This sequence joins TRBV4-1 and TRBJ1-4; weak D call: TRBD1 (5 bases). CDR1 is MGHRA, CDR2 YSYEKL, per germline. This CDR3 has 15 residues. Trimming removed 0 bases at V and 8 bases at J, with 13 bases between. CDR3 in amino acids: CASSQDVRVREKLFF. CDR3 nucleotides: TGCGCCAGCAGCCAAGACGTCAGGGTGCGGGAAAAACTGTTTTTT.

Details on this clone: Other DNA variants within this sample encode the same CDR3. The V gene is TRBV18, the J gene TRBJ2-7; D unresolved. The V end was cut by 3 bases, the J end by 3 bases, with 15 bases between. Germline V lookup: CDR1 KGHSH, CDR2 LQKENI. CDR3 size: 15 residues. The CDR3: CASSPPGRSHYEQYF. The CDR3 bases are TGTGCCAGCTCACCTCCAGGTCGGTCCCACTACGAGCAGTACTTC. Drawing the rest from reference TRBV18 and TRBJ2-7, the complete variable domain is NAGVMQNPRHLVRRRGQEARLRCSPMKGHSHVYWYRQLPEEGLKFMVYLQKENIIDESGMPKERFSAEFPKEGPSILRIQQVVRGDSAAYFCASSPPGRSHYEQYFGPGTRLTVT.

This chain joins TRBV29-1 and TRBJ2-3, with D tentatively TRBD1 (6 bases). CDR3 length equals 15 residues. V gave up 3 bases and J gave up 3 bases, with 16 bases separating them. The V gene's germline CDR1 is SQVTM and CDR2 ANQGSEA. Written as DNA, the CDR3 is TGCAGCGTTGAGGGACACTTTCTTTCGACAGATACGCAGTATTTT. It specifies CSVEGHFLSTDTQYF.

The chain employs TRBV23-1 and TRBJ1-4; D remains ambiguous. TRBV23-1 is noted as an ORF with a role that remains uncertain. The CDR3 covers 19 residues. Between the trimmed V and J ends, which lost 3 bases and 0 bases, there was a span of 20 bases. The CDR3 DNA reads as TGCGCCAGCAGTCATGGGTTGCAGGACCCGACCCCAACTAATGAAAAACTGTTTTTT. Translated: CASSHGLQDPTPTNEKLFF.

This rearrangement joins TRBV6-5 to TRBJ1-1; 8 bases agree with TRBD1. Trimming at V came to 6 bases and at J to 4 bases, leaving 10 bases not matched to a gene. Germline V gene data show CDR1 as MNHEY and CDR2 as SVGAGI. The CDR3 is 15 amino acids. The CDR3 is CASRPRQGPGTEAFF. CDR3 in DNA: TGTGCCAGCAGGCCCAGACAGGGGCCTGGCACTGAAGCTTTCTTT.

This sequence joins TRBV28 and TRBJ1-2; 8 bases map to TRBD1. There are 14 residues in the CDR3. V lost 3 bases, J lost 6 bases, and 6 bases stayed unmatched. Germline CDR1 is MDHEN and CDR2 is SYDVKM. The CDR3 coding sequence is TGTGCCAGCAGTTTCGGAGTGACAGGGGATGGCTACACCTTC. Residues: CASSFGVTGDGYTF.

V usage is TRBV4-1 and J usage is TRBJ1-2, with TRBD1 matching 7 bases. The CDR3 totals 17 residues. Germline V CDR1 and CDR2: MGHRA, YSYEKL. With V trimmed by 0 bases and J by 4 bases, 11 bases remained unmatched. The CDR3 loop is CASSQDVVGGAPYGYTF. DNA for the CDR3: TGCGCCAGCAGCCAAGATGTCGTAGGGGGCGCTCCCTATGGCTACACCTTC.

V gene TRBV11-3 combines with J gene TRBJ2-7; 7 positions match TRBD2. CDR3 size: 14 residues. Losses at the gene ends were 6 bases for V and 3 bases for J; bases not matched to a gene: 8. Per germline, CDR1 SGHNT and CDR2 YENEEA. The CDR3 is CASRGTGLGYEQYF. The CDR3 DNA follows: TGTGCCAGCAGGGGGACTGGACTAGGCTACGAGCAGTACTTC.

The chain joins TRBV30 to TRBJ2-5, with TRBD2 as a possible D gene (5 bases). CDR3 size: 14 residues. V lost 0 bases to trimming and J lost 2 bases, with 10 bases between them. The germline gives CDR1 GTSNPN, CDR2 SVGIG (reference sequence). The DNA of the CDR3 is TGTGCCTGGAGTGTACCGGGGTGGCAAGAGACCCAGTACTTC. Protein product: CAWSVPGWQETQYF.

The V and J genes are TRBV5-1 and TRBJ2-1; D is ambiguous. CDR1 is SGHRS, CDR2 YFSETQ, per germline. The CDR3 is 12 amino acids. V shed 2 bases and J shed 8 bases, with 8 bases lying between them. The CDR3 coding sequence is TGCGCCAGCAGCTTTGGGATCCATGAGCAGTTCTTC. Protein: CASSFGIHEQFF.

About this clone itself: The sample holds other DNA sequences that translate to the same CDR3. This chain links TRBV9 with TRBJ1-1; D unclear. The CDR3 is 14 residues long. The V and J ends lost 7 bases and 1 base respectively, with 14 bases between them. Germline V lookup: CDR1 SGDLS, CDR2 YYNGEE. CDR3 DNA: TGTGCCAGCGCTGAAGGGTTGGCGAACACTGAAGCTTTCTTT. Translation gives CASAEGLANTEAFF.

The rearrangement uses TRBV28 and TRBJ2-7, with 7 positions matching TRBD2. J gave up 2 bases and V 9 bases, and 7 bases lay outside the gene matches. CDR3 length equals 13 residues. Germline assignment: CDR1 MDHEN and CDR2 SYDVKM. CDR3 amino acids: CASGGRVTYEQYF. CDR3 DNA sequence: TGTGCCAGTGGAGGGAGGGTTACCTACGAGCAGTACTTC.

This chain uses TRBV27 with TRBJ2-2; the D gene is possibly TRBD1 (5 bases). There are 14 residues in the CDR3. CDR1 is MNHEY, CDR2 SMNVEV, per germline (reference sequence). V lost 4 bases, J lost 7 bases, and 13 bases lay in between. CDR3 in amino acids: CASSSGRTGGELFF. The DNA of the CDR3 is TGTGCCAGCAGTTCCGGACGAACAGGCGGGGAGCTGTTTTTT.

V and J are TRBV28 and TRBJ2-1; 9 nucleotides align to TRBD1. Germline V lookup: CDR1 MDHEN, CDR2 SYDVKM. This CDR3 has 14 amino acids. The V and J ends lost 6 bases and 7 bases, in that order; junction bases with no gene match: 7. DNA of the CDR3: TGTGCCAGCAGAAAACAGGGGGCATATAATGAGCAGTTCTTC. Protein product: CASRKQGAYNEQFF.

This chain connects TRBV5-8 to TRBJ2-1; the match to TRBD1 covers 7 bases. The CDR3 spans 15 residues. The germline CDR1 and CDR2 sequences are SGHTS and YDEGEE. Trimming took 6 bases from V and 2 from J; bases not matched to a gene: 8. The CDR3 loop is CASTSPGQPYNEQFF. The CDR3 region has the DNA TGTGCCAGCACCTCTCCGGGACAGCCCTACAATGAGCAGTTCTTC.

The CDR3 loop is CASSIVGGSSYNEQFF. The CDR3 DNA reads TGTGCCAGTAGTATAGTCGGCGGGAGCTCCTACAATGAGCAGTTCTTC. The chain employs TRBV19 and TRBJ2-1; TRBD2 agrees at 7 bases. J was trimmed by 0 bases and V by 1 base; bases with no gene match: 3. CDR3 length: 16 residues. Germline lookup yields CDR1 LNHDA and CDR2 SQIVND (reference sequence).

The chain's CDR3 is CASSLPTAYEQYF. The CDR3 coding sequence is TGCGCCAGCAGCCTACCGACAGCCTACGAGCAGTACTTC. The chain employs TRBV4-1 and TRBJ2-7; D is possibly TRBD1 (5 bases). Germline values: CDR1 MGHRA, CDR2 YSYEKL. Trimming removed 4 bases from V and 2 bases from J, with 9 bases in between. The length of the CDR3 is 13 residues.

V is TRBV7-9 and J is TRBJ2-3, with D possibly being TRBD1 or TRBD2 (5 bases each). Germline values: CDR1 SEHNR, CDR2 FQNEAQ (reference sequence). V was trimmed by 5 bases and J by 5 bases, leaving 11 bases between them. The CDR3 length is 13 residues. The CDR3, as DNA: TGTGCCAGCAGCGAAGATGGGGGAGATACGCAGTATTTT. It yields the protein CASSEDGGDTQYF.

The rearrangement joins TRBV4-2 to TRBJ1-5, with D perhaps matching TRBD1 (5 bases). This CDR3 spans 15 amino acids. CDR1 and CDR2 (germline): LGHNA, YNFKEQ. V gave up 0 bases and J gave up 3 bases, with 9 bases separating them. The CDR3 region is CASSQDGGINQPQHF. CDR3 DNA sequence: TGTGCCAGCAGCCAAGATGGGGGAATCAATCAGCCCCAGCATTTT.

The chain is built from TRBV5-1 and TRBJ1-1; D call uncertain. The CDR3 has 13 residues. CDR1 SGHRS and CDR2 YFSETQ come from the germline V gene. V was clipped by 5 bases and J by 0 bases, with 8 bases between them. CDR3 coding DNA: TGCGCCAGCAGTGATAGGATGAACACTGAAGCTTTCTTT. Translated, it gives CASSDRMNTEAFF.

The sample holds one count of this clone. This chain links TRBV6-1 with TRBJ2-7, with D hard to call. Germline V gene sequence: CDR1 MNHNS, CDR2 SASEGT. This CDR3 has 12 residues. Trimming left V 5 bases short and J 0 bases short, with 5 bases between. CDR3 residues: CASSSPSYEQYF. The CDR3 nucleotides read TGTGCCAGCAGTTCTCCCTCCTACGAGCAGTACTTC.